This TCR beta chain came from a study of T-cell memory formation after mild COVID-19. Overall study results and limits: That cross-reactive memory joined was suggested by some responding clones appearing in pre-infection memory.

The sample holds a few counts of this clonotype. Its antigen is not identified. Germline CDR1 and CDR2: MNHEY and SVGEGT. Trimming cost V 5 bases and J 0 bases, with 8 bases left between them. The CDR3 contains 13 residues. TCRdb re-analysed the 5' RACE reads in MiXCR, keeping a single row per CDR3 protein. The table has fewer than 350,000 distinct CDR3 sequences, more than 15% seen once. The chain is built from TRBV6-2 or TRBV6-3 and TRBJ2-7; no clear D. The clonotype was recovered from a man younger than 35 who had mild COVID-19 (a few samples of this study predate the infection). Cell type and time point are not known. Sequencing was done on a sample of PBMCs or a T cell subset sorted from them (not recorded which). The CDR3 region has the DNA TGTGCCAGCAGTGCGACTCTCTCCTACGAGCAGTACTTC. Its translation is CASSATLSYEQYF.